This is a list of T cell receptor beta chains from one sample in a study of cytomegalovirus exposure and HLA in healthy donors. Clones were sequenced by immunoSEQ multiplex PCR, and TCRdb holds only the in-frame ones, with some missing. Of tens of thousands of clones in the sample, about three quarters were seen once. Source material: PBMCs. The receptors were sampled from a woman aged 40 to 50 in good health and CMV-seropositive. The CDR3 runs from the conserved cysteine through the conserved F or W. D genes are given only for firm matches. The listing skips clone size in some rows; elsewhere it reads once, few, many or a size class.

clone_size: NA
d_call: NA
j_call: TRBJ1-2
v_call: TRBV6-5
cdr3_aa: CASSYPGGGEDGYTF
cdr3_nt: TGTGCCAGCAGTTACCCGGGGGGAGGGGAGGATGGCTACACCTTC

clone_size: few
d_call: NA
j_call: TRBJ2-3
v_call: TRBV9
cdr3_aa: CASSAGNPGMDTQYF
cdr3_nt: TGTGCCAGCAGCGCGGGGAACCCCGGAATGGATACGCAGTATTTT

clone_size: many
d_call: TRBD2
j_call: TRBJ2-3
v_call: TRBV6-4
cdr3_aa: CASSERGGTDTQYF
cdr3_nt: TGTGCCAGCAGTGAGCGGGGGGGCACAGATACGCAGTATTTT

clone_size: few
d_call: TRBD1
j_call: TRBJ1-6
v_call: TRBV11-3
cdr3_aa: CASSLGVGQGNSPLHF
cdr3_nt: TGTGCCAGCAGCTTAGGCGTGGGACAGGGAAATTCACCCCTCCACTTT

clone_size: NA
d_call: NA
j_call: TRBJ1-1
v_call: TRBV6-1
cdr3_aa: CASSEMERTEAFF
cdr3_nt: TGTGCCAGCAGTGAAATGGAGAGGACTGAAGCTTTCTTT

clone_size: NA
d_call: NA
j_call: TRBJ1-1
v_call: TRBV6-5
cdr3_aa: CASSGAPSEAFF
cdr3_nt: TGTGCCAGCAGTGGGGCACCGTCTGAAGCTTTCTTT

clone_size: few
d_call: NA
j_call: TRBJ2-3
v_call: TRBV6-5
cdr3_aa: CASTKADTQYF
cdr3_nt: TGTGCCAGCACTAAAGCGGATACGCAGTATTTT

clone_size: NA
d_call: NA
j_call: TRBJ1-1
v_call: TRBV6-6
cdr3_aa: CASSYSTMNTEAFF
cdr3_nt: TGTGCCAGCAGTTACTCCACTATGAACACTGAAGCTTTCTTT

clone_size: NA
d_call: TRBD1
j_call: TRBJ1-2
v_call: TRBV6-5
cdr3_aa: CASSYQRQGIYGYTF
cdr3_nt: TGTGCCAGCAGTTACCAGAGACAGGGGATCTATGGCTACACCTTC

clone_size: NA
d_call: NA
j_call: TRBJ1-2
v_call: TRBV7-9
cdr3_aa: CASNPAEANYGYTF
cdr3_nt: TGTGCCAGCAACCCGGCCGAGGCTAACTATGGCTACACCTTC

clone_size: NA
d_call: NA
j_call: TRBJ2-5
v_call: TRBV7-2
cdr3_aa: CASSPLRQATGETQYF
cdr3_nt: TGTGCCAGCAGCCCCCTAAGACAGGCTACTGGAGAGACCCAGTACTTC

clone_size: NA
d_call: TRBD2
j_call: TRBJ2-1
v_call: TRBV6-5
cdr3_aa: CASRPPTSGGSEQFF
cdr3_nt: TGTGCCAGCAGACCCCCTACTAGCGGGGGAAGTGAGCAGTTCTTC

clone_size: NA
d_call: TRBD2
j_call: TRBJ2-1
v_call: TRBV7-2
cdr3_aa: CASSTRAGDYREQFF
cdr3_nt: TGTGCCAGCAGCACCCGCGCGGGGGATTACAGAGAGCAGTTCTTC

clone_size: once
d_call: TRBD2
j_call: TRBJ2-1
v_call: TRBV4-1
cdr3_aa: CASSLVAGSSYNEQFF
cdr3_nt: TGCGCCAGCAGCCTCGTAGCGGGGAGCTCCTACAATGAGCAGTTCTTC

clone_size: NA
d_call: NA
j_call: TRBJ2-5
v_call: TRBV19
cdr3_aa: CASSPGWETQYF
cdr3_nt: TGTGCCAGTAGTCCAGGCTGGGAGACCCAGTACTTC

clone_size: NA
d_call: NA
j_call: TRBJ2-4
v_call: TRBV19
cdr3_aa: CASSSTGGNIQYF
cdr3_nt: TGTGCCAGTAGTTCTACAGGCGGCAACATTCAGTACTTC

clone_size: NA
d_call: TRBD2
j_call: TRBJ2-1
v_call: TRBV14
cdr3_aa: CASSQALAGSVKGQFF
cdr3_nt: TGTGCCAGCAGCCAAGCCCTAGCGGGGTCGGTTAAGGGACAGTTCTTC

clone_size: NA
d_call: NA
j_call: TRBJ1-2
v_call: TRBV6-5
cdr3_aa: CAIKDSYGYTF
cdr3_nt: TGTGCCATCAAGGACAGCTATGGCTACACCTTC

clone_size: NA
d_call: TRBD2
j_call: TRBJ2-4
v_call: TRBV6-5
cdr3_aa: CASSYGGGLAKNIQYF
cdr3_nt: TGTGCCAGCAGTTACGGCGGGGGACTAGCCAAAAACATTCAGTACTTC

clone_size: NA
d_call: NA
j_call: TRBJ1-6
v_call: TRBV6-5
cdr3_aa: CASSQGNREGSPLHF
cdr3_nt: TGTGCCAGCTCCCAAGGAAACAGGGAAGGGTCACCCCTCCACTTT

clone_size: NA
d_call: TRBD2
j_call: TRBJ2-2
v_call: TRBV5-1
cdr3_aa: CASSLLTSGVAGELFF
cdr3_nt: TGCGCCAGCAGCTTGTTGACTAGCGGGGTGGCCGGGGAGCTGTTTTTT

clone_size: NA
d_call: NA
j_call: TRBJ2-3
v_call: TRBV19
cdr3_aa: CASSYGGADTQYF
cdr3_nt: TGTGCCAGTAGTTACGGGGGAGCAGATACGCAGTATTTT

clone_size: NA
d_call: NA
j_call: TRBJ2-3
v_call: TRBV11-2
cdr3_aa: CASSFGDTQYF
cdr3_nt: TGTGCCAGCAGCTTCGGGGATACGCAGTATTTT

clone_size: NA
d_call: TRBD1
j_call: TRBJ2-3
v_call: TRBV5-6
cdr3_aa: CASSPSLTGVTDTQYF
cdr3_nt: TGTGCCAGCAGCCCCTCATTGACAGGGGTCACAGATACGCAGTATTTT

clone_size: NA
d_call: NA
j_call: TRBJ2-3
v_call: TRBV6-6
cdr3_aa: CASSRQEDTQYF
cdr3_nt: TGTGCCAGCAGTCGACAGGAAGATACGCAGTATTTT

clone_size: few
d_call: TRBD1
j_call: TRBJ1-1
v_call: TRBV6-4
cdr3_aa: CASSEGQGTEAFF
cdr3_nt: TGTGCCAGCAGTGAGGGACAGGGCACTGAAGCTTTCTTT

clone_size: NA
d_call: NA
j_call: TRBJ2-5
v_call: TRBV10-3
cdr3_aa: CAISRPRETQYF
cdr3_nt: TGTGCCATCAGCAGACCCAGGGAGACCCAGTACTTC

clone_size: NA
d_call: TRBD1
j_call: TRBJ1-2
v_call: TRBV2
cdr3_aa: CASSRNRGDNYGYTF
cdr3_nt: TGTGCCAGCAGTAGGAACAGGGGAGATAACTATGGCTACACCTTC

clone_size: NA
d_call: NA
j_call: TRBJ1-5
v_call: TRBV5-6
cdr3_aa: CASSSGWRQPQHF
cdr3_nt: TGTGCCAGCAGCTCTGGATGGAGGCAGCCCCAGCATTTT

clone_size: NA
d_call: NA
j_call: TRBJ1-2
v_call: TRBV2
cdr3_aa: CASSETREGYTF
cdr3_nt: TGTGCCAGCAGTGAAACACGGGAAGGCTACACCTTC

clone_size: few
d_call: NA
j_call: TRBJ1-4
v_call: TRBV6-6
cdr3_aa: CASCILNEKLFF
cdr3_nt: TGTGCCAGCTGCATACTAAATGAAAAACTGTTTTTT

clone_size: NA
d_call: NA
j_call: TRBJ1-1
v_call: TRBV2
cdr3_aa: CASSYLTRGNTEAFF
cdr3_nt: TGTGCCAGCAGCTATCTTACACGGGGGAACACTGAAGCTTTCTTT

clone_size: NA
d_call: NA
j_call: TRBJ1-1
v_call: TRBV5-1
cdr3_aa: CASSLGNRVENTEAFF
cdr3_nt: TGCGCCAGCAGCTTGGGGAACAGGGTGGAGAACACTGAAGCTTTCTTT

clone_size: once
d_call: TRBD1
j_call: TRBJ1-5
v_call: TRBV23-1
cdr3_aa: CASSQVEGQGREGNQPQHF
cdr3_nt: TGCGCCAGCAGTCAAGTGGAGGGACAGGGTAGGGAAGGCAATCAGCCCCAGCATTTT

clone_size: NA
d_call: NA
j_call: TRBJ2-5
v_call: TRBV5-1
cdr3_aa: CASTLGGQTGTQETQYF
cdr3_nt: TGCGCCAGCACCCTTGGGGGGCAGACAGGGACTCAAGAGACCCAGTACTTC

clone_size: NA
d_call: TRBD2
j_call: TRBJ2-3
v_call: TRBV5-1
cdr3_aa: CASSYAGGGTDTQYF
cdr3_nt: TGCGCCAGCAGCTATGCCGGGGGGGGCACAGATACGCAGTATTTT

clone_size: NA
d_call: TRBD1
j_call: TRBJ2-7
v_call: TRBV6-1
cdr3_aa: CASSGQGRGYEQYF
cdr3_nt: TGTGCCAGCAGTGGACAGGGAAGGGGCTACGAGCAGTACTTC

clone_size: NA
d_call: TRBD1
j_call: TRBJ1-6
v_call: TRBV4-1
cdr3_aa: CASSRTGGSPSTVSYNSPLHF
cdr3_nt: TGCGCCAGCAGCCGGACAGGGGGCTCTCCATCAACCGTCTCCTATAATTCACCCCTCCACTTT